The 21 T cell receptor beta chains listed next were all sequenced from one sample in a study of OX40 agonist ivuxolimab in advanced cancers. Profiled with immunoSEQ multiplex PCR; TCRdb holds only in-frame clones, not every one. The table records around 84,000 clones, about 90% of them present only once. The specimen comprised CD4+ or CD8+ T cells sorted from blood, sampled in a trial of the OX40 agonist ivuxolimab. The receptors shown here come from an adult with an advanced solid tumor such as melanoma, head and neck, liver or kidney cancer.

The chain joins TRBV5-5 to TRBJ2-2; TRBD2 matches 12 bases. CDR3 size: 16 residues. Germline CDR1 reads SGHKS; CDR2 reads YYEKEE (reference sequence). After removal of 2 bases from V and 8 bases from J, the junction contained 7 bases not matched to a gene. The CDR3 here is CASSFRLAGVEGELFF. The DNA of the CDR3 is TGTGCCAGCAGCTTCAGACTAGCGGGAGTAGAAGGGGAGCTGTTTTTT. Drawing the rest from reference TRBV5-5 and TRBJ2-2, the complete variable domain is DAGVTQSPTHLIKTRGQQVTLRCSPISGHKSVSWYQQVLGQGPQFIFQYYEKEERGRGNFPDRFSARQFPNYSSELNVNALLLGDSALYLCASSFRLAGVEGELFFGEGSRLTVL.

The chain joins TRBV6-6 to TRBJ1-5; D gene uncertain. The germline V gene encodes CDR1 MNHNY and CDR2 SVGAGI (reference sequence). V gave up 5 bases and J gave up 7 bases, with 21 bases separating them. CDR3 length: 16 amino acids. DNA of the CDR3: TGTGCCAGCAGTACAGCAGAACTCCCGAGGGTGCAGCCCCAGCATTTT. Residues: CASSTAELPRVQPQHF.

This clone was recorded only once. The rearrangement links TRBV4-1 to TRBJ1-4; 11 nucleotides match TRBD1. From germline, CDR1 is MGHRA and CDR2 YSYEKL. The ends lost 4 bases at V and 4 bases at J; junction bases unmatched: 5. The CDR3 consists of 16 residues. The CDR3 spells CASSLSGQGVNEKLFF. Written as DNA, the CDR3 is TGCGCCAGCAGCCTTTCGGGACAGGGGGTTAATGAAAAACTGTTTTTT.

This clone has more than one count but fewer than ten. The gene calls are TRBV6-1 and TRBJ1-1; a possible D gene is TRBD1 (5 bases). Germline V gene sequence: CDR1 MNHNS, CDR2 SASEGT. The CDR3 runs 14 residues. Between the trimmed V and J ends, which lost 2 bases and 4 bases, there was a span of 11 bases. The CDR3 is CASSELTASTEAFF. CDR3 coding DNA: TGTGCCAGCAGTGAACTGACAGCCAGCACTGAAGCTTTCTTT.

CDR3 protein: CASSNKPECELGGNTIYF. As DNA, the CDR3 is TGTGCCAGCAGCAATAAGCCAGAATGTGAATTGGGGGGAAACACCATATATTTT. The V gene is TRBV21-1, the J gene TRBJ1-3. TRBV21-1 is marked as a pseudogene. There are 18 residues in the CDR3.

The chain recombines TRBV5-1 with TRBJ2-5, with D perhaps TRBD1 or TRBD2 (5 bases each). Germline-derived CDR1 and CDR2 are SGHRS and YFSETQ. V lost 5 bases, J lost 5 bases, and 16 bases lay in between. There are 14 residues in the CDR3. For the CDR3, the DNA is TGCGCCAGCAGTAAGATTCAAGAGGGGGAGACCCAGTACTTC. Amino acids: CASSKIQEGETQYF.

The chain recombines TRBV19 with TRBJ1-2, with D perhaps matching TRBD1 (6 bases). This CDR3 region has 13 residues. The germline V gene encodes CDR1 LNHDA and CDR2 SQIVND (reference sequence). The V end lost 5 bases, the J end lost 2 bases, and 9 bases lay between the germline ends. The CDR3 region is CASSAGANYGYTF. The CDR3 DNA reads as TGTGCCAGTAGTGCGGGGGCGAACTATGGCTACACCTTC.

The rearrangement links TRBV25-1 to TRBJ2-3; 9 bases line up with TRBD2. V dropped 4 bases and J dropped 9; count of bases not matched to a gene: 11. CDR1 and CDR2 from the germline V gene are MGHDK and SYGVNS. The CDR3 is 15 amino acids. The CDR3 is CASSVSSGAVGTQYF. CDR3 DNA sequence: TGTGCCAGCAGTGTGTCTAGCGGGGCCGTAGGGACGCAGTATTTT.

This chain joins TRBV19 and TRBJ2-7; TRBD2 is a possible D gene (7 bases). V gave up 0 bases and J gave up 6 bases, with 12 bases separating them. In germline, CDR1 is LNHDA, CDR2 SQIVND (reference sequence). The CDR3 has 14 residues. CDR3 in DNA: TGTGCCAGTAGTATAGAAGAGGGGGGGTTCGAGCAGTACTTC. Translation gives CASSIEEGGFEQYF. Variable domain in full (rest from reference TRBV19 and TRBJ2-7): DGGITQSPKYLFRKEGQNVTLSCEQNLNHDAMYWYRQDPGQGLRLIYYSQIVNDFQKGDIAEGYSVSREKKESFPLTVTSAQKNPTAFYLCASSIEEGGFEQYFGPGTRLTVT.

The chain is built from TRBV19 and TRBJ2-2, with D tentatively TRBD2 (5 bases). With 1 base removed from V and 0 bases from J, the gap between germline ends came to 12 bases. Germline V gives CDR1 LNHDA, CDR2 SQIVND (reference sequence). The CDR3 covers 17 residues. CDR3 sequence reads: CASSIGQRPSNTGELFF. CDR3 bases: TGTGCCAGTAGTATAGGCCAGCGGCCATCGAACACCGGGGAGCTGTTTTTT.

The chain combines TRBV6-1 with TRBJ1-6; TRBD1 might be the D (6 bases). CDR3 length: 14 residues. The V end was cut by 7 bases, the J end by 8 bases, with 15 bases between. Germline assignment: CDR1 MNHNS and CDR2 SASEGT. The CDR3 is CASNRWTEYSPLHF. Here the CDR3 DNA reads TGTGCCAGCAATCGGTGGACAGAGTATTCACCCCTCCACTTT.

The chain has TRBV11-3 and TRBJ2-1; 13 positions match TRBD2. CDR3 size: 13 residues. CDR1 and CDR2 from the germline V gene are SGHNT and YENEEA. J lost 13 bases, V lost 3 bases, and 3 bases had no gene match. The CDR3 is CASSFGLAGDQFF. The CDR3 nucleotides read TGTGCCAGCAGCTTCGGACTAGCGGGGGACCAGTTCTTC.

This clone came up once. The chain uses TRBV7-2 and TRBJ2-5; the match to TRBD2 covers 8 bases. Germline assignment: CDR1 SGHTA and CDR2 FQGNSA. V lost 7 bases to trimming and J lost 4 bases; unmatched junction nucleotides: 14. The CDR3 is made up of 16 amino acids. The CDR3 region is CASTPHMRGAGETQYF. For the CDR3, the DNA is TGTGCCAGCACCCCACACATGCGGGGGGCGGGAGAGACCCAGTACTTC. The full variable domain, completed using reference TRBV7-2 and TRBJ2-5, is GAGVSQSPSNKVTEKGKDVELRCDPISGHTALYWYRQSLGQGLEFLIYFQGNSAPDKSGLPSDRFSAERTGGSVSTLTIQRTQQEDSAVYLCASTPHMRGAGETQYFGPGTRLLVL.

The gene calls are TRBV5-1 and TRBJ1-1; no firm D call. This CDR3 has 15 residues. Trimming removed 0 bases at V and 1 base at J, with 10 bases between. CDR1 and CDR2 (germline): SGHRS, YFSETQ. The CDR3 nucleotides read TGCGCCAGCAGCTTGGGGCCGGGCGGGAACACTGAAGCTTTCTTT. Its protein is CASSLGPGGNTEAFF.

The V gene is TRBV28, the J gene TRBJ1-3; TRBD1 agrees at 7 bases. Germline V CDR1 and CDR2: MDHEN, SYDVKM. J gave up 2 bases and V 7 bases, and 8 bases lay outside the gene matches. This CDR3 is 15 amino acids long. For the CDR3, the DNA is TGTGCCAGCACTCCGCAGGGGGGAACTGGAAACACCATATATTTT. It yields the protein CASTPQGGTGNTIYF.

CDR3 in DNA: TGTGCCAGCAGCTTGGGGTTAGCTAATGAAAAACTGTTTTTT. Encoded protein: CASSLGLANEKLFF. V is TRBV7-2 and J is TRBJ1-4, with D unclear. The germline V gene encodes CDR1 SGHTA and CDR2 FQGNSA. V gave up 3 bases and J gave up 3 bases, with 8 bases separating them. The CDR3 runs 14 residues.

This sequence joins TRBV28 and TRBJ2-1, with a weak D call TRBD2 (6 bases). The CDR3 spans 11 residues. Per the germline V gene, CDR1 is MDHEN and CDR2 is SYDVKM. V was trimmed by 6 bases and J by 13 bases, leaving 13 bases between them. In DNA, the CDR3 is TGTGCCAGCAGGGCCCGGGACTTTCAGTTCTTC. Translated: CASRARDFQFF.

As for this clone: Other DNA sequences in this specimen translate into the identical CDR3. The chain recombines TRBV2 with TRBJ2-5, with D possibly matching TRBD1 (5 bases). With 6 bases removed from V and 5 bases from J, the gap between germline ends came to 7 bases. The CDR3 is made up of 11 amino acids. Germline V CDR1 and CDR2: SNHLY, FYNNEI. CDR3 DNA sequence: TGTGCCAGCAGGGCAGGGGAGACCCAGTACTTC. Protein product: CASRAGETQYF.

V gene TRBV28 combines with J gene TRBJ1-5; the D gene is possibly TRBD1 (6 bases). V was clipped by 11 bases and J by 4 bases, with 12 bases between them. This CDR3 comprises 12 residues. Germline V gene lookup returns CDR1 MDHEN and CDR2 SYDVKM. The CDR3, as DNA: TGTGCCGGAAGGGGGTCTAATCAGCCCCAGCATTTT. Protein product: CAGRGSNQPQHF.

The V gene is TRBV6-4, the J gene TRBJ1-5, with a tentative D call TRBD1 (5 bases). The CDR3 runs to 16 residues. From germline, CDR1 is MRHNA and CDR2 SNTAGT. Trimming stripped 0 bases from V and 7 bases from J, with 16 bases between. CDR3 amino acids: CASSDSHLTGGQPQHF. Written as DNA, the CDR3 is TGTGCCAGCAGTGACTCCCACTTAACTGGGGGACAGCCCCAGCATTTT.

CDR3 amino acids: CASSLESSRGRTEAFF. The CDR3 DNA is TGCGCCAGCAGCTTGGAATCCTCCAGGGGGAGGACTGAAGCTTTCTTT. This sequence joins TRBV5-1 and TRBJ1-1; 7 bases fit TRBD1. With 0 bases clipped from V and 5 bases from J, the junction kept 10 bases outside the gene matches. CDR1 SGHRS and CDR2 YFSETQ come from the germline V gene. The CDR3 sequence is 16 residues long.